Presented here are 28 T cell receptor beta chains from one specimen sequenced in a study of blood T cell repertoires in COVID-19. TCRdb keeps only in-frame clones here, not all; method: immunoSEQ multiplex PCR. Of approximately 190,000 clones in the sample, about four fifths were seen once. The sequenced sample was peripheral blood. All receptors come from a woman aged 65 to 85 with active or convalescent COVID-19.

The chain is built from TRBV18 and TRBJ1-2; 8 bases align to TRBD1. The CDR3 consists of 14 residues. V shed 4 bases and J 0 bases; nucleotides not matched to a gene: 1. Looked up from germline, CDR1 is KGHSH and CDR2 is LQKENI. DNA of the CDR3: TGTGCCAGCTCACGACAGGGGACTAACTATGGCTACACCTTC. Protein: CASSRQGTNYGYTF.

The chain employs TRBV7-9 and TRBJ2-7; 11 nucleotides align to TRBD1. CDR3 length: 14 residues. Germline values: CDR1 SEHNR, CDR2 FQNEAQ (reference sequence). J lost 4 bases, V lost 5 bases, and 4 bases had no gene match. The CDR3 is CASSDGQGAYEQYF. The CDR3 nucleotides are TGTGCCAGCAGCGATGGACAGGGGGCATACGAGCAGTACTTC.

This clone occurred a few times. The CDR3 DNA sequence: TGTGCCAGCAGCCTGGGACTTGCCTCAAGCGAGCAGTTCTTC. Amino acids: CASSLGLASSEQFF. V usage is TRBV3-1 (or the pseudogene TRBV3-2) and J usage is TRBJ2-1, with TRBD2 as a possible D gene (6 bases). The CDR3 sequence is 14 residues long. Per the germline V gene, CDR1 is LGHDT and CDR2 is YNNKEL (reference sequence). V lost 4 bases to trimming and J lost 10 bases, with 17 bases between them.

The chain is built from TRBV5-1 and TRBJ2-2, with 10 bases matching TRBD1. This CDR3 has 16 amino acids. Trimming at V came to 4 bases and at J to 2 bases, leaving 5 bases not matched to a gene. Germline V gene sequence: CDR1 SGHRS, CDR2 YFSETQ. CDR3 loop: CASSGGTGANTGELFF. Here the CDR3 DNA reads TGCGCCAGCAGCGGGGGGACAGGGGCTAACACCGGGGAGCTGTTTTTT.

This clone was observed many times. J is TRBJ2-4 and V is TRBV4-1; 7 bases map to TRBD2. Looked up from germline, CDR1 is MGHRA and CDR2 is YSYEKL. V lost 0 bases, J lost 6 bases, and 23 bases stayed unmatched. The CDR3 is 21 amino acids. The CDR3 here is CASSQDHTLAGVNFPGNIQYF. CDR3 nucleotide sequence: TGCGCCAGCAGCCAAGACCACACTCTGGCGGGAGTGAACTTTCCGGGAAACATTCAGTACTTC.

The CDR3 region is CASSLGLAVAYEQYF. The DNA of the CDR3 is TGTGCCAGCAGCTTGGGACTAGCGGTAGCCTACGAGCAGTACTTC. The chain combines TRBV7-9 with TRBJ2-7, with 11 bases lining up with TRBD2. Looked up from germline, CDR1 is SEHNR and CDR2 is FQNEAQ (reference sequence). This CDR3 contains 15 residues. Unmatched junction bases numbered 3, after V lost 3 bases and J lost 2 bases.

This clone occurred a few times. The chain recombines TRBV9 with TRBJ2-7; 9 positions agree with TRBD1. Losses at the gene ends were 3 bases for V and 5 bases for J; bases not matched to a gene: 9. CDR3 length: 15 amino acids. Germline V gene sequence: CDR1 SGDLS, CDR2 YYNGEE. CDR3: CASSARTGADDEQYF. The CDR3 coding sequence is TGTGCCAGCAGCGCAAGGACAGGGGCCGATGACGAGCAGTACTTC.

The J gene is TRBJ2-7, the V gene TRBV4-1; D is perhaps TRBD1 (5 bases). The CDR3 loop spans 17 amino acids. Trimming removed 0 bases from V and 2 bases from J, with 17 bases in between. Germline V gene data show CDR1 as MGHRA and CDR2 as YSYEKL. The CDR3 here is CASSQELLAGNPYEQYF. The CDR3 DNA reads TGCGCCAGCAGCCAAGAATTGTTGGCAGGGAACCCCTACGAGCAGTACTTC.

V usage is TRBV6-6 and J usage is TRBJ1-1; tentative D call: TRBD1 (6 bases). Germline CDR1 MNHNY, CDR2 SVGAGI (reference sequence). The length of the CDR3 is 14 residues. The V end lost 8 bases, the J end lost 5 bases, and 18 bases lay between the germline ends. DNA of the CDR3: TGTGCCAGCTGGACAGTCGTGGGGGGGACTGAAGCTTTCTTT. It specifies CASWTVVGGTEAFF.

V and J are TRBV5-1 and TRBJ1-5; 7 bases fit TRBD1. V lost 0 bases, J lost 3 bases, and 3 bases stayed unmatched. This CDR3 is built from 15 residues. CDR1 is SGHRS, CDR2 YFSETQ, per germline. CDR3 DNA sequence: TGCGCCAGCAGCTTGGTAGGGGGCGTCAATCAGCCCCAGCATTTT. Amino acid sequence: CASSLVGGVNQPQHF. Variable domain in full (rest from reference TRBV5-1 and TRBJ1-5): KAGVTQTPRYLIKTRGQQVTLSCSPISGHRSVSWYQQTPGQGLQFLFEYFSETQRNKGNFPGRFSGRQFSNSRSEMNVSTLELGDSALYLCASSLVGGVNQPQHFGDGTRLSIL.

The chain uses TRBV10-1 and TRBJ2-2; the D gene is possibly TRBD1 (5 bases). CDR1 and CDR2 from the germline V gene are WNHNN and SYGVQD (reference sequence). With 5 bases removed from V and 6 bases from J, the gap between germline ends came to 13 bases. The CDR3 consists of 14 residues. The DNA for the CDR3 is TGCGCCAGCAGTTGGGGCCAGGGCTCCGGGGAGCTGTTTTTT. Its protein is CASSWGQGSGELFF.

In its sample, this clone was seen once. The CDR3 DNA reads as TGTGCCAGCAGTGATCAGGGGCAGGGGATCTACAATGAGCAGTTCTTC. Translating gives CASSDQGQGIYNEQFF. This chain connects TRBV6-1 to TRBJ2-1; tentative D call: TRBD1 (6 bases). The CDR3 has 16 amino acids. CDR1 and CDR2 from the germline V gene are MNHNS and SASEGT. V was trimmed by 3 bases and J by 3 bases, leaving 15 bases between them.

The genes are TRBV6-4 and TRBJ1-6, with 9 bases lining up with TRBD1. The CDR3 consists of 13 residues. Trimming took 5 bases from V and 8 from J; bases not matched to a gene: 1. Per germline, CDR1 MRHNA and CDR2 SNTAGT. CDR3 loop: CASSRTGDSPLHF. CDR3 coding DNA: TGTGCCAGCAGTCGGACAGGGGATTCACCCCTCCACTTT.

The chain has TRBV11-3 and TRBJ2-1; 7 bases are shared with TRBD2. Trimming at V came to 1 base and at J to 1 base, leaving 4 bases not matched to a gene. The CDR3 loop spans 16 amino acids. Germline assignment: CDR1 SGHNT and CDR2 YENEEA. DNA for the CDR3: TGTGCCAGCAGCTTAGGGACTAGGGTATCCTACAATGAGCAGTTCTTC. Translating gives CASSLGTRVSYNEQFF.

In nucleotides, the CDR3 is TGTGCCAGCAGCTCACAGGGTTACAATGAGCAGTTCTTC. Translation gives CASSSQGYNEQFF. The chain uses TRBV7-2 and TRBJ2-1; possibly TRBD1 for D (6 bases). The germline V gene encodes CDR1 SGHTA and CDR2 FQGNSA. V shed 4 bases and J shed 4 bases, with 8 bases lying between them. This CDR3 region has 13 residues.

This clone was counted a single time. This rearrangement joins TRBV6-5 to TRBJ1-2, with a tentative D call TRBD1 (6 bases). This CDR3 has 12 amino acids. In germline, CDR1 is MNHEY, CDR2 SVGAGI. V was pared by 6 bases and J by 1 base, with 6 bases between. CDR3 in amino acids: CASRDSNYGYTF. DNA for the CDR3: TGTGCCAGCAGGGACAGTAACTATGGCTACACCTTC.

Only one count was recorded for this clone. The chain has TRBV9 and TRBJ1-1; tentatively, D is TRBD1 (6 bases). The CDR3 has 13 residues. Germline CDR1 reads SGDLS; CDR2 reads YYNGEE. V was pared by 10 bases and J by 0 bases, with 13 bases between. The DNA of the CDR3 is TGTGCCGCGCACAGGGTCCTGAACACTGAAGCTTTCTTT. Its translation is CAAHRVLNTEAFF.

This chain links TRBV30 with TRBJ1-2, with no clear D. Germline loops: CDR1 GTSNPN, CDR2 SVGIG (reference sequence). The CDR3 has 13 residues. V lost 0 bases and J lost 7, with 12 bases in between. CDR3 DNA sequence: TGTGCCTGGAGTGTGGCCGGCGGAGGTGGCTACACCTTC. As protein: CAWSVAGGGGYTF. Supplemented by reference TRBV30 and TRBJ1-2, the full variable domain reads SQTIHQWPATLVQPVGSPLSLECTVEGTSNPNLYWYRQAAGRGLQLLFYSVGIGQISSEVPQNLSASRPQDRQFILSSKKLLLSDSGFYLCAWSVAGGGGYTFGSGTRLTVV.

The chain has TRBV20-1 and TRBJ2-5; unclear D gene. V gave up 5 bases and J gave up 1 base, with 5 bases separating them. In germline, CDR1 is DFQATT, CDR2 SNEGSKA (reference sequence). The CDR3 spans 11 residues. The CDR3 reads CSALLQETQYF. In DNA, the CDR3 is TGCAGTGCTCTCCTCCAAGAGACCCAGTACTTC.

This chain joins TRBV18 and TRBJ2-1, with a possible D match to TRBD2 (5 bases). This CDR3 contains 13 residues. Between the trimmed V and J ends, which lost 4 bases and 1 base, there was a span of 5 bases. Germline assignment: CDR1 KGHSH and CDR2 LQKENI. CDR3 protein: CASSRESYNEQFF. CDR3 bases: TGTGCCAGCTCACGGGAGTCCTACAATGAGCAGTTCTTC. The full variable domain, in which reference TRBV18 and TRBJ2-1 provide the parts outside the CDR3, is NAGVMQNPRHLVRRRGQEARLRCSPMKGHSHVYWYRQLPEEGLKFMVYLQKENIIDESGMPKERFSAEFPKEGPSILRIQQVVRGDSAAYFCASSRESYNEQFFGPGTRLTVL.

The chain carries TRBV6-6 and TRBJ1-1, with 7 bases lining up with TRBD1. Germline V lookup: CDR1 MNHNY, CDR2 SVGAGI (reference sequence). The CDR3 length is 15 residues. V lost 5 bases and J lost 1; bases outside the gene matches: 7. CDR3 sequence reads: CASSVPGQKNTEAFF. DNA for the CDR3: TGTGCCAGCAGTGTGCCGGGACAGAAGAACACTGAAGCTTTCTTT.

For the CDR3, the DNA is TGTGCCAGCAGCCCCAGGACTAGCGGGAGGAGAACAGATACGCAGTATTTT. It encodes CASSPRTSGRRTDTQYF. The chain uses TRBV7-9 and TRBJ2-3, with 14 bases identical to TRBD2. The CDR3 is 17 amino acids. CDR1 and CDR2 (germline): SEHNR, FQNEAQ (reference sequence). J was trimmed by 3 bases and V by 5 bases; bases with no gene match: 7.

The chain has TRBV5-4 and TRBJ1-3, with 7 bases fitting TRBD1. Germline CDR1 is SGHNT and CDR2 is YYREEE (reference sequence). There are 15 residues in the CDR3. V was clipped by 4 bases and J by 0 bases; unmatched bases: 4. The CDR3 spells CASSIQGLSGNTIYF. In DNA form, the CDR3 reads TGTGCCAGCAGCATACAGGGGCTCTCTGGAAACACCATATATTTT.

This chain joins TRBV6-2 or TRBV6-3 and TRBJ2-1, with D perhaps TRBD2 (6 bases). The CDR3 consists of 16 residues. The V gene's germline CDR1 is MNHEY and CDR2 SVGEGT. Trimming cost V 6 bases and J 5 bases, with 20 bases left between them. The CDR3 DNA is TGTGCCAGCAGCCCAACGGTGCTAGCGTTTAACAATGAGCAGTTCTTC. Translation gives CASSPTVLAFNNEQFF.

The J gene is TRBJ2-4, the V gene TRBV4-1; 9 bases agree with TRBD1. With V trimmed by 0 bases and J by 5 bases, 2 bases remained unmatched. Germline V gene sequence: CDR1 MGHRA, CDR2 YSYEKL. This CDR3 region has 15 residues. CDR3 sequence: CASSQDRDRENIQYF. CDR3 DNA sequence: TGCGCCAGCAGCCAAGATCGGGACAGGGAAAACATTCAGTACTTC.

The J gene is TRBJ2-7, the V gene TRBV19; 9 positions match TRBD2. This CDR3 contains 16 residues. V was clipped by 7 bases and J by 2 bases; unmatched bases: 12. Germline CDR1 reads LNHDA; CDR2 reads SQIVND (reference sequence). The CDR3 nucleotides read TGTGCCAGTACCCCCAGGGCTAGCGGGGCTGCCTACGAGCAGTACTTC. Protein product: CASTPRASGAAYEQYF.

This rearrangement joins TRBV30 to TRBJ2-1; 11 bases map to TRBD1. Germline CDR1 and CDR2: GTSNPN and SVGIG (reference sequence). There are 16 residues in the CDR3. The ends lost 7 bases at V and 2 bases at J; junction bases unmatched: 10. CDR3 coding DNA: TGTGCCTCGGCAAGGTGGACAGGGGGCGCCTACAATGAGCAGTTCTTC. This codes for CASARWTGGAYNEQFF.

V and J are TRBV11-2 and TRBJ2-1; D may be TRBD2 (6 bases). Trimming left V 1 base short and J 2 bases short, with 12 bases between. From germline, CDR1 is SGHAT and CDR2 FQNNGV. The CDR3 has 16 residues. The CDR3 nucleotides are TGTGCCAGCAGCTTAGGCCGACTAGGAACCTACAATGAGCAGTTCTTC. It encodes CASSLGRLGTYNEQFF.